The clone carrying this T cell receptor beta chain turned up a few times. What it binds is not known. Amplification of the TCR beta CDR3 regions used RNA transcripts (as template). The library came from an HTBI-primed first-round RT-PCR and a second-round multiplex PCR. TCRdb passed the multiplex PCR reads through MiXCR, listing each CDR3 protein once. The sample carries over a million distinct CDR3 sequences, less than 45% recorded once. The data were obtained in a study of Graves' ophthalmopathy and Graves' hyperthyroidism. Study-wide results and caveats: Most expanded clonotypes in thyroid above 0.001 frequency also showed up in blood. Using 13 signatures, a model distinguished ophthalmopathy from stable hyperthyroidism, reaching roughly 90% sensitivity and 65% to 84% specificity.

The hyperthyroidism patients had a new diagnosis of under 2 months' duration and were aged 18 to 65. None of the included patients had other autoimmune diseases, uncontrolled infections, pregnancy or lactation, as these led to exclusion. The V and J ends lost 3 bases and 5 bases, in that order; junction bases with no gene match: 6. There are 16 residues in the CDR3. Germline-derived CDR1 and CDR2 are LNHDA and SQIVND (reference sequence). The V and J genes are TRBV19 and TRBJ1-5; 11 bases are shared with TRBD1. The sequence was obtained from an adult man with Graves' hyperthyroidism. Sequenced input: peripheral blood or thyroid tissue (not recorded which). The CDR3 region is CASSIPGQGADQPQHF. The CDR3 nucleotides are TGTGCCAGTAGTATTCCTGGACAGGGGGCTGATCAGCCCCAGCATTTT.